This TCR beta chain was obtained from a study of regulatory T cells in long-lasting Graves disease. Study-level points and caveats: Possibly, accuracy suffered from the small sample size.

Through Arm-PCR of CDR3 regions and iRepertoire HTBI primers, TCR beta libraries were built. TCRdb ran MiXCR on the multiplex PCR reads and lists one entry per CDR3 protein. The repertoire holds around 250,000 distinct CDR3 sequences, with approximately 20% as singletons. V trimming: 0 bases; J trimming: 6 bases; junction bases outside the gene matches: 0. This CDR3 region has 12 residues. CDR1 is DFQATT, CDR2 SNEGSKA, per germline (reference sequence). Time point described: newly diagnosed GD, antithyroid drugs for less than 3 months. Making the TCR library involved RNA that had been extracted from PBMCs. Collection of peripheral blood (nine milliliters) was done using EDTA tubes. This clonotype was counted at least ten times. What it binds is unknown.

Specimen: peripheral blood mononuclear cells (PBMCs), collected at new diagnosis, from a patient treated with antithyroid drugs. The TCR originated in a female donor with Graves disease. The chain combines TRBV20-1 with TRBJ1-1; 8 nucleotides line up with TRBD1. The CDR3 is CSAREDRAEAFF. CDR3 in DNA: TGCAGTGCTAGAGAGGACAGGGCTGAAGCTTTCTTT.